This T cell receptor beta chain came from a study of blood T cell repertoires in COVID-19. At the level of the study: Acute and convalescent COVID-19 samples came from the United States, Italy and Spain. Sources were T cells, B-cell-depleted T cells, or PBMCs; the material itself was cDNA or gDNA.

How the authors handled the data: Counts of nucleated cells, estimated from reference gene primer amplification, were obtained. Clones were read by immunoSEQ multiplex PCR, and TCRdb kept only the in-frame ones, dropping some. The V and J calls and the clone size are those of that table, but D and trimming were determined from the DNA. The sample carries 220,000 or so clones, around nine tenths recorded once. The CDR3 is 13 amino acids. CDR1 SGHNT and CDR2 YENEEA come from the germline V gene. The V and J ends lost 1 base and 1 base respectively, with 4 bases between them. The origin of this receptor is a man aged 55-75 years who had recovered from COVID-19. This sequence joins TRBV11-3 and TRBJ1-1, with unresolved D. The sequenced sample was peripheral blood. CDR3: CASSLGGNTEAFF. CDR3 sequence (DNA): TGTGCCAGCAGCTTAGGCGGGAACACTGAAGCTTTCTTT.